This is a list of T cell receptor beta chains from one sample in a study of human T cells and chemical hapten exposure. TCRdb ran MiXCR on the RACE reads and lists one entry per CDR3 protein. The table has 40,000 to 65,000 distinct CDR3 sequences, approximately 11% seen once; the top ten hold 1.8%. Specimen: whole blood, collected in connection with sensitization to the hapten diphenylcyclopropenone (DPC). Receptor source: a woman aged 40 to 50 with alopecia areata. Some clones in this sample may be carry-over from other donors' samples. The CDR3 runs from the conserved cysteine through the conserved F or W. The D gene is left open where the match is weak. Part of the rows lack a size; the others show once, few, many or a class for expanded clones.

cdr3_nt	cdr3_aa	clone_size	j_call	v_call	d_call
TGTGCCAGCAGCTGGCATTCCGGGACAGCCTATGGCTACACCTTC	CASSWHSGTAYGYTF	few	TRBJ1-2	TRBV7-9	TRBD1
TGTGCCAGCAGGGGACAGACACCCTCCTACGAGCAGTACTTC	CASRGQTPSYEQYF	.	TRBJ2-7	TRBV12-3/TRBV12-4	TRBD1
TGTGCCAGCAGTTACACCGGGACTAGCAGCGGGGCGGTCGAGCAGTACTTC	CASSYTGTSSGAVEQYF	.	TRBJ2-7	TRBV12-3/TRBV12-4	TRBD2
TGTGCCAGCAGTGCTTTCGAGGGGGCAAGCACTGAAGCTTTCTTT	CASSAFEGASTEAFF	.	TRBJ1-1	TRBV6-1	TRBD1
TGTGCCAGCAGCGCCAGCCGGGACAGATACACAGATACGCAGTATTTT	CASSASRDRYTDTQYF	few	TRBJ2-3	TRBV7-7	TRBD1
TGTGCCAGCTCACAACAGGGAGGGGAAGAGACCCAGTACTTC	CASSQQGGEETQYF	many	TRBJ2-5	TRBV18	.
TGTGCCAGCTCACCACAGGACCGCAGCCTAGCCAAAAACATTCAGTACTTC	CASSPQDRSLAKNIQYF	many	TRBJ2-4	TRBV18	.
TGTGCCAGCACTCTACAGGGGGCGTCGAACACTGAAGCTTTCTTT	CASTLQGASNTEAFF	many	TRBJ1-1	TRBV12-3/TRBV12-4	TRBD1
TGTGCCAGCAGTCAATGGGCCTCGACTAGTGATACGCAGTATTTT	CASSQWASTSDTQYF	few	TRBJ2-3	TRBV7-2	.
TGCAGCGTTCAAGGTCGCTCTACCACCCAAGAGACCCAGTACTTC	CSVQGRSTTQETQYF	many	TRBJ2-5	TRBV29-1	.
TGTGCCAGCAGTGAAGTAAAGCTTGAGCAGTTCTTC	CASSEVKLEQFF	few	TRBJ2-1	TRBV6-1	.
TGTGCCAGCAGCTTGGCCCCGACTAGCGGTTACACAGATACGCAGTATTTT	CASSLAPTSGYTDTQYF	.	TRBJ2-3	TRBV7-3	TRBD2
TGTGCCAGCAATCGGGACCGATCCACAGATACGCAGTATTTT	CASNRDRSTDTQYF	many	TRBJ2-3	TRBV2	.
TGTGCCAGCAGCTTAACCGGCGGGAGGGTTGTTACCTTC	CASSLTGGRVVTF	few	TRBJ2-1	TRBV7-2	TRBD2
TGTGCCAGCACCCCCCTTAACACCGGGGAGCTGTTTTTT	CASTPLNTGELFF	.	TRBJ2-2	TRBV5-5	.
TGTGCCAGCATAAGCTGGGGAGAGAACACTGAAGCTTTCTTT	CASISWGENTEAFF	many	TRBJ1-1	TRBV6-6	.
TGTGCCAGCAGTTACCTGGTTGAGCGGCGCCAGTATTTT	CASSYLVERRQYF	few	TRBJ2-3	TRBV6-2/TRBV6-3	.
TGTGCCAGCAGCGCCGGGACCAACTCACCCCTCCACTTT	CASSAGTNSPLHF	.	TRBJ1-6	TRBV12-3/TRBV12-4	.
TGTGCCACCACATTACGGACAGGGGTGACGCAGTATTTT	CATTLRTGVTQYF	.	TRBJ2-3	TRBV15	TRBD1
TGTGCTAGTGGTTTCGACAACCGGAACACTGAAGCTTTCTTT	CASGFDNRNTEAFF	.	TRBJ1-1	TRBV12-5	.
TGCGCCAGCAGCTTAGGGCAGGGACCATTCCAAGAGACCCAGTACTTC	CASSLGQGPFQETQYF	.	TRBJ2-5	TRBV5-1	.
TGCAGTGCTAGAGATCTTAGGACGGGAGCAGCAGATACGCAGTATTTT	CSARDLRTGAADTQYF	.	TRBJ2-3	TRBV20-1	.
TGTGCCAGCAGCCAAGATCCAGGACTAGCGGGAGTCGATGAGCAGTTCTTC	CASSQDPGLAGVDEQFF	.	TRBJ2-1	TRBV3-1	TRBD2
TGCAGCGTGGGGGGAAAAGGAGGGACCCCCTATGGCTACACCTTC	CSVGGKGGTPYGYTF	few	TRBJ1-2	TRBV29-1	.
TGCAGCGTTGCGAACACTGAAGCTTTCTTT	CSVANTEAFF	few	TRBJ1-1	TRBV29-1	.
TGTGCCAGCAGTCGATCACAGGGTCTGGAGGAAAAACTGTTTTTT	CASSRSQGLEEKLFF	few	TRBJ1-4	TRBV12-3/TRBV12-4	.
TGTGCCAGCAGGGTGACAGGGGTCCAAGAGACCCAGTACTTC	CASRVTGVQETQYF	many	TRBJ2-5	TRBV5-4	TRBD1
TGTGCCAGCAGTTTATGGGAGGCCCCGCGGGGGCAGTACTTC	CASSLWEAPRGQYF	.	TRBJ2-7	TRBV12-3/TRBV12-4	.
TGTGCCAGCAGAAAACGGGAAGAAGAGACCCAGTACTTC	CASRKREEETQYF	.	TRBJ2-5	TRBV6-5	.
TGTGCCAGCAGCCCAGGGTTCCCCAGCTACGAGCAGTACTTC	CASSPGFPSYEQYF	few	TRBJ2-7	TRBV11-2	.